This entry concerns a single T cell receptor (beta chain). Generated by immunoSEQ multiplex PCR, the TCRdb table keeps only in-frame clones and is missing some. The sample holds a few million clones, approximately 93% seen once. Germline V gene data show CDR1 as SGHRS and CDR2 as YFSETQ. This CDR3 has 15 amino acids. V lost 4 bases and J lost 7, with 17 bases in between. These data are taken from a study of shared clonotypes between healthy human individuals. The sequence was collected from a man aged 18 to 35 in good health. Some clones in this sample may be carry-over from other donors' samples. Sequenced input: naive CD4+ T cells from PBMCs. Subset in this sample: CD45RA+ positively selected. The genes are TRBV5-1 and TRBJ2-2; perhaps TRBD1 as D (6 bases). The CDR3 protein is CASSMPEQGYGELFF. In nucleotides, the CDR3 is TGCGCCAGCAGCATGCCGGAACAGGGATACGGGGAGCTGTTTTTT. The whole variable domain, remainder taken from reference TRBV5-1 and TRBJ2-2, is KAGVTQTPRYLIKTRGQQVTLSCSPISGHRSVSWYQQTPGQGLQFLFEYFSETQRNKGNFPGRFSGRQFSNSRSEMNVSTLELGDSALYLCASSMPEQGYGELFFGEGSRLTVL.